The text below deals with one TCR beta chain. The antigen remains undetermined. Its ends do not fully match the called genes, so a read error is possible. Amplification used 60 Vbeta primers and 13 Jbeta primers. The method was immunoSEQ multiplex PCR; TCRdb's version includes in-frame clones alone and lacks a portion of them. Among about 120,000 clones listed, approximately 80% were seen once. There are 15 residues in the CDR3. Germline V gene data show CDR1 as SNHLY and CDR2 as FYNNEI. The sample originates from a study of cytomegalovirus exposure and HLA in healthy donors. The study's findings and limits: A few CMV-associated chains proved CMV antigen-specific in vitro. Most TCR beta V segments were productive about 90% or about 30% of the time in an earlier analysis. Per published accounts, TCR beta sequences correctly predicted the HLA-A and HLA-B alleles of most subjects.

This TCR was recovered from a woman between 40 and 50 years old in good health and CMV-seropositive. The rearrangement uses TRBV2 and TRBJ1-6; 10 nucleotides match TRBD1. The sequencing sample was made of PBMCs. This CDR3 is CVSSDRGLSNSPLHF. The CDR3, as DNA: TGTGTCAGCAGTGACAGGGGGCTGAGCAATTCACCCCTCCACTTT.